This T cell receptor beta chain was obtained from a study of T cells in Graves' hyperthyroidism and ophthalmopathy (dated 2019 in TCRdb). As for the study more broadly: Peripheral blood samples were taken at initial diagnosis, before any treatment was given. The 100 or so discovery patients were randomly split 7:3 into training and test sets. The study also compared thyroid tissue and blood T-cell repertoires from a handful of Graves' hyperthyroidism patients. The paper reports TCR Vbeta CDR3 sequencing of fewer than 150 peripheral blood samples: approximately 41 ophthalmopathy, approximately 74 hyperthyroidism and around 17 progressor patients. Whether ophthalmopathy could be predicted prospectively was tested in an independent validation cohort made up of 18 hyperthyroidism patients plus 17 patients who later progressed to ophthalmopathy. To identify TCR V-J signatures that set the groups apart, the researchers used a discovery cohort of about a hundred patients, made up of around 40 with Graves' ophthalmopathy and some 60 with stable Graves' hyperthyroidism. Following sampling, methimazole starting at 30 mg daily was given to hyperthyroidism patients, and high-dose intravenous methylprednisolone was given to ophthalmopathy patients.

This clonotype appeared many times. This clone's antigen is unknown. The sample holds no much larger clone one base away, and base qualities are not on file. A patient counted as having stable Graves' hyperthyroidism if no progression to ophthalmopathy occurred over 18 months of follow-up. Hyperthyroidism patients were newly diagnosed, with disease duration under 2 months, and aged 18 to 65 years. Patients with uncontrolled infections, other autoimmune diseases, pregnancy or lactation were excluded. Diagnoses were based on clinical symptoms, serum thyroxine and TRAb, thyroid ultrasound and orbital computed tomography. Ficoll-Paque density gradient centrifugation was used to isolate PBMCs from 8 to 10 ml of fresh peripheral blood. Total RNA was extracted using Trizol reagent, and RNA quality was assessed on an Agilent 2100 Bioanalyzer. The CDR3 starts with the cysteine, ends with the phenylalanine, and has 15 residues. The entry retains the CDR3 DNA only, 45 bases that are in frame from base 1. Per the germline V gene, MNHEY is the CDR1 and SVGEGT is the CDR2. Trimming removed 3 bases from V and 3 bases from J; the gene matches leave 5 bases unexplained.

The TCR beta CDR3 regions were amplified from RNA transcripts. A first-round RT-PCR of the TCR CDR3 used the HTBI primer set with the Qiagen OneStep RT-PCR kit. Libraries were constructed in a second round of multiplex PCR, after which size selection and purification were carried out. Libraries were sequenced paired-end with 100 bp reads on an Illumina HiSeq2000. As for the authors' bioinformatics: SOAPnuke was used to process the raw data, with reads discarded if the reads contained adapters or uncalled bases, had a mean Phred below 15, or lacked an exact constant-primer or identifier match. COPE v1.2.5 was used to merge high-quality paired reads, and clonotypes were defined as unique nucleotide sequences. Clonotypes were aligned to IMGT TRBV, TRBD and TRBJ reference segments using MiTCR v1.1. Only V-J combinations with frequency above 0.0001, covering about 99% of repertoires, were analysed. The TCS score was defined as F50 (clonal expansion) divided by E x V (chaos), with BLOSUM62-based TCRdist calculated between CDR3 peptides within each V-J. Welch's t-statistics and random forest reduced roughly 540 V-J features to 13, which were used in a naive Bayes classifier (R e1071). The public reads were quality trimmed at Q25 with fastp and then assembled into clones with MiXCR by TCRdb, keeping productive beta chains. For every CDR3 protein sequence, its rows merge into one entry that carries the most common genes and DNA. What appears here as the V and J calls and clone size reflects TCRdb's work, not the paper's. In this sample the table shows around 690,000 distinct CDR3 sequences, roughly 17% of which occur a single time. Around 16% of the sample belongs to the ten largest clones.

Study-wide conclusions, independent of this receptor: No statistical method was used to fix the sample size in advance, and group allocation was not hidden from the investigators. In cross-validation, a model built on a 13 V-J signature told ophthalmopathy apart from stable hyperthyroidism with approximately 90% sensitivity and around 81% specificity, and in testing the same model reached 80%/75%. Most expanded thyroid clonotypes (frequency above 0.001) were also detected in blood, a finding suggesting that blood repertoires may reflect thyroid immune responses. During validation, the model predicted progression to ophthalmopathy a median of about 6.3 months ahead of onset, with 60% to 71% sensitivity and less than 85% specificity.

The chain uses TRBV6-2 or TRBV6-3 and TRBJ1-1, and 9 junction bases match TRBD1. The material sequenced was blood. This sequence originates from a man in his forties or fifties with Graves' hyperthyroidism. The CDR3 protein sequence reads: CASSYYGQGHTEAFF. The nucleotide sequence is TGTGCCAGCAGTTATTACGGACAGGGGCACACTGAAGCTTTCTTT.